This TCR beta chain was sequenced for a study of shared clonotypes between healthy human individuals. Using immunoSEQ multiplex PCR, the repertoire was profiled, and TCRdb retains in-frame clones only, with some absent. The sample yields around 2.3 million clones, approximately 95% seen once. Germline values: CDR1 SEHNR, CDR2 FQNEAQ (reference sequence). Trimming stripped 4 bases from V and 3 bases from J, with 8 bases between. CDR3 length equals 13 residues. Sequenced sample: naive CD4+ T cells sorted from blood. Regarding subset: CD45RA+ positively selected. The V gene is TRBV7-9, the J gene TRBJ2-3; D possibly corresponds to TRBD1 (6 bases). This TCR was recovered from a man between 18 and 29 years old in good health. CDR3 residues: CASSSGQTDTQYF. Here the CDR3 DNA reads TGTGCCAGCAGCTCCGGACAGACAGATACGCAGTATTTT.